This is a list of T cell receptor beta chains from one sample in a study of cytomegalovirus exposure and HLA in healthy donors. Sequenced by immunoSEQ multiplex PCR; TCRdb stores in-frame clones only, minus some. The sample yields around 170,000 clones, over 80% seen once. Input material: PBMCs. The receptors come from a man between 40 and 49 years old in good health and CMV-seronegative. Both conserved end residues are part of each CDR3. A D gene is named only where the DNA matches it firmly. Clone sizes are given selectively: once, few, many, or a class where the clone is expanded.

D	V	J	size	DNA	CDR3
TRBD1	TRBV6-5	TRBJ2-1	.	TGTGCCAGCAATTACGGACAGGGGGCGCGGAATGAGCAGTTCTTC	CASNYGQGARNEQFF
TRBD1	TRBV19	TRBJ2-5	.	TGTGCCAGTAGTATCTTAGGGACAGAAGAGACCCAGTACTTC	CASSILGTEETQYF
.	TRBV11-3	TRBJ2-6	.	TGTGGCGTTGGCTCTGGGGCCAACGTCCTGACTTTC	CGVGSGANVLTF
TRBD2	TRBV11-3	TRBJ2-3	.	TGTGCCAGCAGCTTTGATAGCGGGAGTAGCCCAGATACGCAGTATTTT	CASSFDSGSSPDTQYF
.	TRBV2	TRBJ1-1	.	TGTGCCAGCAGTGAAAGTAGGGGTCGTGTAAACGCTTTCTTT	CASSESRGRVNAFF
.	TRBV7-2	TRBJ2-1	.	TGTGCCAGCAGCGCTGCGGCCTACAATGAGCAGTTCTTC	CASSAAAYNEQFF
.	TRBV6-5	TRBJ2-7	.	.	CASILGQGRGGDF
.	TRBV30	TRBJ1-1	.	TGTGCCTGGAGCGTGCACACGAACACTGAAGCTTTCTTT	CAWSVHTNTEAFF
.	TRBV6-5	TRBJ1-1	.	TGTGCCAGCAGTGCATCGGTCACGGGGACTGAAGCTTTCTTT	CASSASVTGTEAFF
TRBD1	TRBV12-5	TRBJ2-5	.	TGTGCTAGTGGCACAGGACAGGGTGGGAGGGAGACCCAGTACTTC	CASGTGQGGRETQYF
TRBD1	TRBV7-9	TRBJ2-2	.	TGTGCCAGCAGCCCACCGGGACAGAGGAACACCGGGGAGCTGTTTTTT	CASSPPGQRNTGELFF
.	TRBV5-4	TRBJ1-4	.	TGTGCCAGCAGCGTGAAAGGGGCTATTAATGAAAAACTGTTTTTT	CASSVKGAINEKLFF
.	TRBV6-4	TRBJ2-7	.	TGTGCCAGCAGTGTCGACAGTACCTACGAGCAGTACTTC	CASSVDSTYEQYF
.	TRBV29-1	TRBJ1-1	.	TGCAGCGTTGCCCGGACAGCTGTGAACACTGAAGCTTTCTTT	CSVARTAVNTEAFF
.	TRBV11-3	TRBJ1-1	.	TGTGCCAGCAGCCCATCCTACAGGAACACTGAAGCTTTCTTT	CASSPSYRNTEAFF
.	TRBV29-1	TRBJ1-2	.	TGCAGCGTTGAAGATCAGTCAGGGAAATACTATGGCTACACCTTC	CSVEDQSGKYYGYTF
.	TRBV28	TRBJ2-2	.	TGTGCCGCCATAGCCCAGAACACCGGGGAGCTGTTTTTT	CAAIAQNTGELFF
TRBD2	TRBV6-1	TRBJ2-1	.	TGTGCCAGCAGTGGGATAGCGGGAGGTTCCCACAATGAGCAGTTCTTC	CASSGIAGGSHNEQFF
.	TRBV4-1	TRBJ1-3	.	TGCGCCAGCAGCCAAGATACCCCAGGCTACTCTGGAAACACCATATATTTT	CASSQDTPGYSGNTIYF
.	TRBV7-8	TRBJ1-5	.	TGTGCCAGCAGCTTAGTAGCGGCTGGGGGACGGAATCAGCCCCAGCATTTT	CASSLVAAGGRNQPQHF
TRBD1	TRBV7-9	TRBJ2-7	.	TGTGCCAGCAGCTTACAGGGGGCTGGGTACGAGCAGTACTTC	CASSLQGAGYEQYF
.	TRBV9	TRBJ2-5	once	TGTGCCAGCAGCGTAGTTGGGACGGAGGGGGAGACCCAGTACTTC	CASSVVGTEGETQYF
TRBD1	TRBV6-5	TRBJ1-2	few	TGTGCCAGCAGCGCCCGGACAGGGGGCTCTTCTGGCTACACCTTC	CASSARTGGSSGYTF
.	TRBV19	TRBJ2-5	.	TGTGCCAGTAGTAGAGGCCCTGGGGCTGAGACCCAGTACTTC	CASSRGPGAETQYF
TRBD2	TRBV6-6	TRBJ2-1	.	TGTGCCAGCAGTACGGGACTAGCGGGAAATGAGCAGTTCTTC	CASSTGLAGNEQFF
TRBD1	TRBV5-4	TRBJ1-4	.	TGTGCCAGCAGCAATACAGGGGGAGATGAAAAACTGTTTTTT	CASSNTGGDEKLFF
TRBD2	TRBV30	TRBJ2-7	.	TGTGCCTGGAGTGTACGGCTAGCGGGAGCCTACGAGCAGTACTTC	CAWSVRLAGAYEQYF
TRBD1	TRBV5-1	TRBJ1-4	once	TGCGCCAGCAGCTTTCAGGGGGCTGATGAAAAACTGTTTTTT	CASSFQGADEKLFF
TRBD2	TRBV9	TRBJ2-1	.	TGTGCCAGCAGCGTAGGGAGTAGCGGGAGACGAGGCTCCTACAATGAGCAGTTCTTC	CASSVGSSGRRGSYNEQFF
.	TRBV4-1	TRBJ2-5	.	TGCGCCAGCAGCCAAGTGGGCTTGGGGACCCAGTACTTC	CASSQVGLGTQYF
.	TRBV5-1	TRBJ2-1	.	TGCGCCAGCAGCCCCCGGCGAGGGCAGAGGAATGAGCAGTTCTTC	CASSPRRGQRNEQFF
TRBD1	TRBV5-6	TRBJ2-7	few	TGTGCCAGCAGCTTCCTACGACAGGGACCCCCCTACGAGCAGTACTTC	CASSFLRQGPPYEQYF
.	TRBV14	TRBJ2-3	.	TGTGCCAGCAGCCTCGGGACAAACCGACTCACAGATACGCAGTATTTT	CASSLGTNRLTDTQYF
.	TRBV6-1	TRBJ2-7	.	TGTGCCAGCAGTGAAGCGGAGCAGGGTGGCACCTACGAGCAGTACTTC	CASSEAEQGGTYEQYF
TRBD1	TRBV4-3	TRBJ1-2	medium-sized	TGCGCCAGCAGCCAGACACAGGGGGATTATGGCTACACCTTC	CASSQTQGDYGYTF
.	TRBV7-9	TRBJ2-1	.	TGTGCCAGCAGCTCCACGGGGAATGAGCAGTTCTTC	CASSSTGNEQFF
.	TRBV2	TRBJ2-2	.	TGTGCCACAACCCAAAGAACAGGGAACACCGGGGAGCTGTTTTTT	CATTQRTGNTGELFF
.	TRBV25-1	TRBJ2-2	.	TGTGCCAGCAGTGAATATGCGGGAACTGGCACCGGGGAGCTGTTTTTT	CASSEYAGTGTGELFF
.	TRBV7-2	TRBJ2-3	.	TGTGCCAGCAGCTCAGTTTTCGATACGCAGTATTTT	CASSSVFDTQYF
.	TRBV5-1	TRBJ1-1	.	TGCGCCAGCGCCCGAGGGGGGGCTAGCACTGAAGCTTTCTTT	CASARGGASTEAFF
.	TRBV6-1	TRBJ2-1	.	TGTGCCAGCAGTGAAGAGGAAGGACTGGGGCAGTTCTTC	CASSEEEGLGQFF
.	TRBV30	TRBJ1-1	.	TGTGCCTGGAGTGAAGGGAGGACTGAAGCTTTCTTT	CAWSEGRTEAFF
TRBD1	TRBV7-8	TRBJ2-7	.	TGTGCCAGCAGCTACGACAGGGGCCTAGCCCACGAGCAGTACTTC	CASSYDRGLAHEQYF
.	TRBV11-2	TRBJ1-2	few	TGTGCCAGCAGCGTCGGTAACTATGGCTACACCTTC	CASSVGNYGYTF
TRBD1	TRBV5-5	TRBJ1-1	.	TGTGCCAGCAGCTCCCCGACAGGGATGAACACTGAAGCTTTCTTT	CASSSPTGMNTEAFF
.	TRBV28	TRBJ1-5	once	TGTGCCAGCATAGGAGTGGAGAGGGCGTATCAGCCCCAGCATTTT	CASIGVERAYQPQHF
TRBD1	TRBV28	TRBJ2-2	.	TGTGCCAGCAAATCAGGGGGGAACACCGGGGAGCTGTTTTTT	CASKSGGNTGELFF
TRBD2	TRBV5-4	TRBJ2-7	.	TGTGCCAGCAGCCTAGGACTAGCGGGAGGCCAGGGGCACGAGCAGTACTTC	CASSLGLAGGQGHEQYF
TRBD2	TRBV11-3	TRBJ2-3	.	TGTGCCAGCAGTAGCCACATGGCGGGAGGCACAGATACGCAGTATTTT	CASSSHMAGGTDTQYF
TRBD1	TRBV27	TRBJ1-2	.	TGTGCCAGCAGTCCTAGGGACAGGGGGCTTTATGGCTACACCTTC	CASSPRDRGLYGYTF
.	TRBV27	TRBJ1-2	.	TGTGCCAGCAGTTTTGGCCTAACTTCGGGTGGCTACACCTTC	CASSFGLTSGGYTF